The clone carrying this TCR beta chain showed up many times. RNA transcripts provided the template for amplifying TCR beta CDR3 regions. HTBI-primed RT-PCR formed the first round, and a multiplex PCR formed the second. TCRdb fed the multiplex PCR reads into MiXCR, producing one record per CDR3 protein. This sample carries over 650,000 distinct CDR3 sequences, more than 40% of them seen once, and the ten largest clones take 3% to 4%. The CDR3 loop spans 13 amino acids. V was trimmed by 2 bases and J by 1 base, leaving 8 bases between them. CDR1 is DFQATT, CDR2 SNEGSKA, per germline (reference sequence). The data were taken from a study of Graves' ophthalmopathy and Graves' hyperthyroidism.

Sequenced: peripheral blood. The receptor's source is an adult man with Graves' ophthalmopathy. The chain combines TRBV20-1 with TRBJ1-1; D not resolved. DNA of the CDR3: TGCAGTGCTAGATACCAGAGGAACACTGAAGCTTTCTTT. Translating it yields CSARYQRNTEAFF.